A selection of T cell receptor beta chains follows, all from one sample in a study of cytomegalovirus exposure and HLA in healthy donors. Sequencing was performed with immunoSEQ multiplex PCR; in TCRdb, only in-frame clones are kept and a portion is missing. The profile shows about 130,000 clones, roughly 72% of them singletons. Sequenced material: PBMCs. These receptors were obtained from a woman in her fifties or sixties in good health and CMV-seronegative. Each CDR3 is given with its conserved first and last residue. A D gene is named only where the DNA matches it firmly. Only part of the rows carry a size: once, few, many, or a class if the clone is expanded.

j_gene | d_gene | abundance | v_gene | CDR3nt | CDR3aa
TRBJ2-2 | . | . | TRBV5-4 | TGTGCCAGCAGCTTGGATGCAGGTGCTCCCGGGGAGCTGTTTTTT | CASSLDAGAPGELFF
TRBJ2-6 | TRBD1 | . | TRBV7-9 | TGTGCCAGCAGTCCGAGGGGGCCAGGGGCCAACGTCCTGACTTTC | CASSPRGPGANVLTF
TRBJ1-1 | . | . | TRBV5-6 | TGTGCCAGCAGCTTTGGCGCGGCGGCGAACACTGAAGCTTTCTTT | CASSFGAAANTEAFF
TRBJ1-3 | . | . | TRBV5-4 | TGTGCCAGCAGCGTATCGGTCCCCTCTGGAAACACCATATATTTT | CASSVSVPSGNTIYF
TRBJ1-1 | TRBD1 | few | TRBV5-1 | TGCGCCAGCAGCTTGGCAGGGGGAATCACTGAAGCTTTCTTT | CASSLAGGITEAFF
TRBJ1-5 | TRBD1 | . | TRBV9 | TGTGCCAGCAGCGGCGGACAGGTCAATCAGCCCCAGCATTTT | CASSGGQVNQPQHF
TRBJ1-4 | TRBD1 | . | TRBV9 | TGTGCCAGCAGCCCTGGACAGGGGGGTTGGGAAAAACTGTTTTTT | CASSPGQGGWEKLFF
TRBJ1-1 | TRBD1 | few | TRBV7-2 | TGTGCCAGCAGACCTCAGACAGGGTTAGCTGAAGCTTTCTTT | CASRPQTGLAEAFF
TRBJ1-1 | TRBD1 | once | TRBV2 | TGTGCCAGCAGTGTCCGGACAGGGAACACTGAAGCTTTCTTT | CASSVRTGNTEAFF
TRBJ2-7 | . | . | TRBV19 | TGTGCCAGTAGTATAGGACAGAGCTACGAGCAGTACTTC | CASSIGQSYEQYF
TRBJ2-6 | TRBD1 | . | TRBV13 | TGTGCCAGCAGCTCCGACAGGGCCCTCCTAACCTCTGGGGCCAACGTCCTGACTTTC | CASSSDRALLTSGANVLTF
TRBJ1-5 | . | . | TRBV30 | TGTGCCTGGGAAGGAGGTGGCAATCAGCCCCAGCATTTT | CAWEGGGNQPQHF
TRBJ2-5 | . | . | TRBV28 | TGTGCCAGCAGTTTCCTCATCGTTGGGGAGGACCAAGAGACCCAGTACTTC | CASSFLIVGEDQETQYF
TRBJ2-5 | . | . | TRBV29-1 | TGCAGCGTTGAACAGTACCAAGAGACCCAGTACTTC | CSVEQYQETQYF
TRBJ1-1 | . | . | TRBV5-1 | TGCGCCAGCAGCCATGACAGAACTTTATATGAAGCTTTCTTT | CASSHDRTLYEAFF
TRBJ2-6 | . | . | TRBV9 | TGTGCCAGCAGCCTCCGGAGCTCTGGGGCCAACGTCCTGACTTTC | CASSLRSSGANVLTF
TRBJ1-1 | . | few | TRBV4-1 | TGCGCCAGCAGCTCGCACATGAACACTGAAGCTTTCTTT | CASSSHMNTEAFF
TRBJ1-4 | . | . | TRBV7-9 | TGTGCCAGCAGCATGCAGGGACATCCCGCAGCAACTAATGAAAAACTGTTTTTT | CASSMQGHPAATNEKLFF
TRBJ2-5 | . | . | TRBV7-6 | TGTGCCAGCAGCGCCCCCGTGGGCACCCAGTACTTC | CASSAPVGTQYF
TRBJ2-2 | . | . | TRBV11-2 | TGTGCCAGCAGGCACAGGGTTGCGAACACCGGGGAGCTGTTTTTT | CASRHRVANTGELFF
TRBJ2-1 | TRBD1 | . | TRBV5-6 | TGTGCCAGCACTCCGGGACAGGGCTACAATGAGCAGTTCTTC | CASTPGQGYNEQFF
TRBJ1-1 | . | . | TRBV7-3 | TGTGCCAGCAGCTTAGTTGCGGACACTGAAGCTTTCTTT | CASSLVADTEAFF
TRBJ1-1 | . | . | TRBV7-2 | TGTGCCAGCAGCTTAGCTGAGAGGATAGGTGAAGCTTTCTTT | CASSLAERIGEAFF
TRBJ1-1 | TRBD1 | . | TRBV2 | TGTGCCAGCAGGGAGACAGGGGTGCAAACTGAAGCTTTCTTT | CASRETGVQTEAFF
TRBJ2-1 | . | . | TRBV9 | TGTGCCAGCAGCGTAGAGGGGGACAATGAGCAGTTCTTC | CASSVEGDNEQFF
TRBJ2-7 | . | . | TRBV13 | TGTGCCAGCAGCTTAGACGGTAGCAGCGCCTACTTC | CASSLDGSSAYF
TRBJ2-5 | . | . | TRBV11-3 | TGTGCCAGCAGCTTAGGTAGTTCAGGCGCGTACCAAGAGACCCAGTACTTC | CASSLGSSGAYQETQYF
TRBJ1-5 | . | . | TRBV28 | TGTGCCAGCAAGAGGATGACAGTCCGCGGCAATCAGCCCCAGCATTTT | CASKRMTVRGNQPQHF
TRBJ1-2 | TRBD1 | . | TRBV6-5 | TGTGCCAGCAGTGCGGACAGGGACTATGGCTACACCTTC | CASSADRDYGYTF
TRBJ2-7 | . | few | TRBV28 | TGTGCCAGCAGTTTCAGAAGATCGGGCTACGAGCAGTACTTC | CASSFRRSGYEQYF
TRBJ2-1 | TRBD2 | . | TRBV19 | TGTGCCAGTAGTATACTAGCGGGAGGACCCAGGGGGGAAATTGGGGAGCAGTTCTTC | CASSILAGGPRGEIGEQFF
TRBJ2-5 | TRBD1 | . | TRBV28 | TGTGCCAGCAGTTCCGGGACAGGGGTACAAGAGACCCAGTACTTC | CASSSGTGVQETQYF
TRBJ2-7 | . | . | TRBV9 | TGTGCCAGCAGCGTAGAGGCAGGGGACGAGCAGTACTTC | CASSVEAGDEQYF
TRBJ1-1 | . | . | TRBV27 | TGTGCCAGCAGTTTCGCTTTTCAGGGCCACACTGAAGCTTTCTTT | CASSFAFQGHTEAFF
TRBJ2-5 | TRBD1 | . | TRBV6-5 | TGTGCCAGCAGGAAGGGACAGTTGTACCAAGAGACCCAGTACTTC | CASRKGQLYQETQYF
TRBJ1-2 | . | . | TRBV4-3 | TGCGCCAGCAGCCAACCGGGGGGCGAACTCTATGGCTACACCTTC | CASSQPGGELYGYTF
TRBJ1-1 | . | . | TRBV9 | TGTGCCAGCAGCCCCCTCTGGGGGGGATCGGGGGCTGAAGCTTTCTTT | CASSPLWGGSGAEAFF
TRBJ1-1 | . | few | TRBV4-3 | TGCGCCAGCAGCCAAGAAATGGAGGGAAAACGGGCCTTT | CASSQEMEGKRAF
TRBJ2-7 | TRBD2 | few | TRBV7-6 | TGTGCCAGCAGCCCTAGCGGGAGGGTCTCCTACGAGCAGTACTTC | CASSPSGRVSYEQYF
TRBJ1-5 | TRBD1 | . | TRBV7-9 | TGTGCCAGCAGCGACGGACAGGGCCGCAATCAGCCCCAGCATTTT | CASSDGQGRNQPQHF
TRBJ2-7 | TRBD1 | few | TRBV27 | TGTGCCAGCAGTTTATCCGGACAGGGGTTCACCTACGAGCAGTACTTC | CASSLSGQGFTYEQYF
TRBJ2-7 | TRBD2 | . | TRBV28 | TGTGCCAGCAGTAGGCTAGCGGGAGGGCGATCCGAGCAGTACTTC | CASSRLAGGRSEQYF
TRBJ1-4 | . | . | TRBV30 | TGTGCCTGGCGGACAGTGACGGGTGAAAAACTGTTTTTT | CAWRTVTGEKLFF
TRBJ1-1 | . | . | TRBV21-1 | TGTGCCAGCAGCACCGGACAGGGGGCAGAGACTGAAGCTTTCTTT | CASSTGQGAETEAFF
TRBJ1-2 | . | . | TRBV5-8 | TGTGCCAGCAGCCCGGCGGCGGGTCCCGACCATGGCTACACCTTC | CASSPAAGPDHGYTF
TRBJ1-2 | . | . | TRBV5-1 | TGCGCCAGCGGCCCAGGAGACTCGCCGGGGTTATATGGCTACACCTTC | CASGPGDSPGLYGYTF
TRBJ2-7 | TRBD2 | . | TRBV18 | TGTGCCAGCTCACCCGTTCGGGCTAGCGGGACGCGAGAGCAGTACTTC | CASSPVRASGTREQYF
TRBJ2-3 | . | . | TRBV29-1 | TGCAGCGTTGAATTCGCGGAACGACCAGATACGCAGTATTTT | CSVEFAERPDTQYF
TRBJ2-3 | . | once | TRBV7-9 | TGTGCCAGCACCCCGTCCACAGATACGCAGTATTTT | CASTPSTDTQYF
TRBJ1-1 | . | few | TRBV6-1 | TGTGCCAGCAGTGCTGGCCGGGGGGGAGCTTTCTTT | CASSAGRGGAFF
TRBJ1-2 | . | . | TRBV29-1 | TGCAGCGTTGACTCGCCTCCAGGGAGCTACACCTTC | CSVDSPPGSYTF
TRBJ1-1 | TRBD1 | few | TRBV29-1 | TGCAGCGTTCACAGGGGTGTTGGTGAAGCTTTCTTT | CSVHRGVGEAFF
TRBJ2-1 | TRBD2 | . | TRBV5-1 | TGCGCCAGCAGTTATTCCATATCGGGACTAGCGGGAGGCCGGGGTTACAATGAGCAGTTCTTC | CASSYSISGLAGGRGYNEQFF